The T cell receptor beta chain described here comes from a study of blood T cell repertoires in COVID-19. Study summary: Samples taken during acute and convalescent COVID-19 were collected in the United States, Italy and Spain. Sources were T cells, B-cell-depleted T cells, or PBMCs; the material itself was cDNA or gDNA.

In the original analysis: Amplified reference gene primers provided the basis for estimating nucleated cell counts. Assay: immunoSEQ multiplex PCR; the TCRdb copy retains only in-frame clones and omits some. Clonal size and the V and J genes are those of that table, whereas D and trimming came from the DNA. The sample consists of about 200,000 clones, just over 85% of them appearing once. This CDR3 has 14 residues. V was cut by 2 bases and J by 0 bases, with 6 bases left in between. Looked up from germline, CDR1 is MNHEY and CDR2 is SVGAGI. The sequence was collected from a man aged 25-45 years who had recovered from COVID-19. Sequencing was performed on peripheral blood. This chain connects TRBV6-5 to TRBJ2-3; D perhaps matches TRBD1 (5 bases). CDR3 sequence reads: CASSYRQSTDTQYF. CDR3 nucleotide sequence: TGTGCCAGCAGTTACAGACAGAGCACAGATACGCAGTATTTT.